Listed here are 10 T cell receptor beta chains from one sample, sequenced in a study of T cells in Graves' hyperthyroidism and ophthalmopathy. Regions amplified from RNA transcripts were the TCR beta CDR3 regions. The HTBI primer set was used in a first-round RT-PCR of the TCR CDR3. Using its own MiXCR run on the multiplex PCR reads, TCRdb lists one record per CDR3 protein. The table records over 400,000 distinct CDR3 sequences, roughly 22% of them present only once. Sequencing used blood. These TCRs come from a woman aged 70-85 years with Graves' ophthalmopathy.

This clonotype was detected a few times. V is TRBV6-2 or TRBV6-3 and J is TRBJ2-1, with 11 bases matching TRBD2. The CDR3 is made up of 15 amino acids. V lost 6 bases and J lost 9; bases outside the gene matches: 10. Per the germline V gene, CDR1 is MNHEY and CDR2 is SVGEGT. The CDR3 coding sequence is TGTGCCAGCAGCCCCGGGACTAGCGGCGATATTGAGCAGTTCTTC. Its translation is CASSPGTSGDIEQFF.

The chain carries TRBV18 and TRBJ1-5, with a weak D call TRBD1 (6 bases). The CDR3 has 15 amino acids. The germline CDR1 and CDR2 sequences are KGHSH and LQKENI. Trimming removed 6 bases at V and 3 bases at J, with 15 bases between. CDR3 DNA: TGTGCCAGCTCCAAGGAGGGGGGGAACAATCAGCCCCAGCATTTT. Its translation: CASSKEGGNNQPQHF.

This clonotype showed up many times. The CDR3 DNA reads as TGTGCCAGCAGTAGGACTAGCGGGATAACAGATACGCAGTATTTT. This encodes CASSRTSGITDTQYF. V gene TRBV12-3 or TRBV12-4 combines with J gene TRBJ2-3; 12 nucleotides align to TRBD2. The CDR3 has 15 amino acids. V dropped 5 bases and J dropped 3; count of bases not matched to a gene: 3.

CDR3 sequence: CASSMRGGSPYNEQFF. The CDR3 DNA reads as TGTGCCAGTAGTATGCGAGGGGGCTCCCCCTACAATGAGCAGTTCTTC. The rearrangement joins TRBV19 to TRBJ2-1; TRBD1 aligns across 7 bases. The trim removed 3 bases at V and 2 bases at J, leaving 7 bases unmatched. CDR1 is LNHDA and CDR2 is SQIVND in the germline V gene (reference sequence). The CDR3 runs 16 residues.

This clonotype was observed many times. The V and J genes are TRBV12-3 or TRBV12-4 and TRBJ1-2; D is uncertain. This CDR3 is built from 15 residues. V was cut by 2 bases and J by 6 bases, with 16 bases left in between. Here the CDR3 DNA reads TGTGCCAGCAGTTTACTTGTCCGACTTGCGAATGGCTACACCTTC. Protein: CASSLLVRLANGYTF.

This clonotype was detected a few times. The rearrangement joins TRBV28 to TRBJ2-3; possibly TRBD1 for D (5 bases). The CDR3 is 12 amino acids. Germline V CDR1 and CDR2: MDHEN, SYDVKM. V gave up 6 bases and J gave up 6 bases, with 10 bases separating them. DNA of the CDR3: TGTGCCAGCAGAGACAGTCCCGATACGCAGTATTTT. Translating it yields CASRDSPDTQYF. The full variable domain, rest sourced from reference TRBV28 and TRBJ2-3, is DVKVTQSSRYLVKRTGEKVFLECVQDMDHENMFWYRQDPGLGLRLIYFSYDVKMKEKGDIPEGYSVSREKKERFSLILESASTNQTSMYLCASRDSPDTQYFGPGTRLTVL.

This clonotype was recorded a few times. This chain links TRBV15 with TRBJ2-1; TRBD1 matches 7 bases. Unmatched junction bases numbered 9, after V lost 2 bases and J lost 8 bases. Germline V gene data show CDR1 as LNHNV and CDR2 as YYDKDF (reference sequence). The CDR3 covers 15 residues. The CDR3 nucleotides are TGTGCCACCAGCAGATTTCGACAGGGCAGCGATGAGCAGTTCTTC. This encodes CATSRFRQGSDEQFF.

This clonotype was seen at least ten times. This rearrangement joins TRBV3-1 to TRBJ2-7; D is ambiguous. The germline V and J ends were trimmed by 2 bases and 4 bases, with 6 bases remaining between them. The germline gives CDR1 LGHDT, CDR2 YNNKEL (reference sequence). This CDR3 is 12 amino acids long. CDR3 in DNA: TGTGCCAGCAGCCAATCCATTTACGAGCAGTACTTC. Its translation: CASSQSIYEQYF.

This chain links TRBV11-2 with TRBJ2-7; D perhaps matches TRBD2 (6 bases). Germline V gene data show CDR1 as SGHAT and CDR2 as FQNNGV. The CDR3 runs to 16 residues. Trimming took off 5 bases at V and 3 bases at J, with 20 bases between the two ends. CDR3 sequence: CASSQVITGAFYEQYF. The CDR3 bases are TGTGCCAGCAGCCAAGTTATTACGGGAGCATTCTACGAGCAGTACTTC.

This clonotype occurred many times. V and J are TRBV28 and TRBJ2-1; D not certain. V lost 7 bases to trimming and J lost 5 bases, with 15 bases between them. The CDR3 is 14 residues long. Germline V lookup: CDR1 MDHEN, CDR2 SYDVKM. CDR3 coding DNA: TGTGCCAGCAAGACCCCGACTGGAAACAATGAGCAGTTCTTC. This codes for CASKTPTGNNEQFF.